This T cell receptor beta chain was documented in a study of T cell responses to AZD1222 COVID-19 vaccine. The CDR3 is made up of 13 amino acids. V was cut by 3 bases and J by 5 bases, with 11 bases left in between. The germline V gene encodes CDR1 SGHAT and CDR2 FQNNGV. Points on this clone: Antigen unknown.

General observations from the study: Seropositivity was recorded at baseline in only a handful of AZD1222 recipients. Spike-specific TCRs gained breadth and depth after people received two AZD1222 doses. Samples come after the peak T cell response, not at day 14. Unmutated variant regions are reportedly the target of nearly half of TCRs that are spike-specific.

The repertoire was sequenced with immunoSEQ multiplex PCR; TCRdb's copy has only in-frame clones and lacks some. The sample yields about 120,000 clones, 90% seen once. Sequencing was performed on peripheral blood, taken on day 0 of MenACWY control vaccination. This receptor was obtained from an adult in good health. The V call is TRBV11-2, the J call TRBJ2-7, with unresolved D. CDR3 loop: CASSLARMNEQYF. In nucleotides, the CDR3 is TGTGCCAGCAGCTTGGCCAGGATGAACGAGCAGTACTTC.